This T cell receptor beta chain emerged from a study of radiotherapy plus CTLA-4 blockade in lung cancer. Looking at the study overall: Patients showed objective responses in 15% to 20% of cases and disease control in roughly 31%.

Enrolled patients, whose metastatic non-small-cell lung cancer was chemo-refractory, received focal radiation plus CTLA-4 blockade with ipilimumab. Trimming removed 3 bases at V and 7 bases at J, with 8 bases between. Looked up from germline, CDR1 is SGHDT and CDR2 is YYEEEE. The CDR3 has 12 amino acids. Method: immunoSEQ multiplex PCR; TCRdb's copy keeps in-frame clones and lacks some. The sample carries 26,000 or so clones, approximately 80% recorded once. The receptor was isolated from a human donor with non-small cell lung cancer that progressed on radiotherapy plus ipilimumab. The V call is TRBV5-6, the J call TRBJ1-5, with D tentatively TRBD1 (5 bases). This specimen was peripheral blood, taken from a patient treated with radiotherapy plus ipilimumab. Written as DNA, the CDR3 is TGTGCCAGCAGCTGGGGGGGGCAGCCCCAGCATTTT. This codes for CASSWGGQPQHF.